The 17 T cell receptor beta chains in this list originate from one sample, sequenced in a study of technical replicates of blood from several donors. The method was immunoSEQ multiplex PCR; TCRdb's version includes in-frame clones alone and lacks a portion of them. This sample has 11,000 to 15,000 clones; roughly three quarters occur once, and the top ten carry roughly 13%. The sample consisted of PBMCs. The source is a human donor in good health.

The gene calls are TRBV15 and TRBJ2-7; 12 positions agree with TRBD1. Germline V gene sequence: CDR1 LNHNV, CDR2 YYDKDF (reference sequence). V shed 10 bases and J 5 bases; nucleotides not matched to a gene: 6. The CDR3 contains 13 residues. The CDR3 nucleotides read TGTGCCATGTCCGGGACAGGGGGCCACGAGCAGTACTTC. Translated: CAMSGTGGHEQYF.

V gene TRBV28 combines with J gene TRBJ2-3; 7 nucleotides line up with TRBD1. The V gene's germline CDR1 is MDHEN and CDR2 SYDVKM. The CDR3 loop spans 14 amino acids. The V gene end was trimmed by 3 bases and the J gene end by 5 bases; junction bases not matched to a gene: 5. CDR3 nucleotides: TGTGCCAGCAGTTTGGGACAGAGAATAGATACGCAGTATTTT. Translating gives CASSLGQRIDTQYF.

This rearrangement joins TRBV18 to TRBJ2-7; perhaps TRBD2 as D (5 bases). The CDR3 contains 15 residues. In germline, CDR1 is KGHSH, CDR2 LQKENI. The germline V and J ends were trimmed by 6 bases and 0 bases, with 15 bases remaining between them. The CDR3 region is CASSPLAEDSYEQYF. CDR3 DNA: TGTGCCAGCTCGCCCTTGGCGGAGGACTCCTACGAGCAGTACTTC.

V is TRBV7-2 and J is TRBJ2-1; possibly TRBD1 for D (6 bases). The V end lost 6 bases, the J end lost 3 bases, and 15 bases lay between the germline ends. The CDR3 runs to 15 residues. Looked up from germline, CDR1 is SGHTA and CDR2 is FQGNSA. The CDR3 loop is CASSLDRNLYNEQFF. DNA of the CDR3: TGTGCCAGCAGTCTCGACAGGAACCTCTACAATGAGCAGTTCTTC.

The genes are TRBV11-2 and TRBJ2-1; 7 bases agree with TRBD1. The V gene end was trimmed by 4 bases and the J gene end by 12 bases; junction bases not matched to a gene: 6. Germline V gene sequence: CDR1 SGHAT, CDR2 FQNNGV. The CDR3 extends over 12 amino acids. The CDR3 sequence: CASSSLTGRQFF. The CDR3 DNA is TGTGCCAGCAGCTCCTTGACAGGGAGGCAGTTCTTC.

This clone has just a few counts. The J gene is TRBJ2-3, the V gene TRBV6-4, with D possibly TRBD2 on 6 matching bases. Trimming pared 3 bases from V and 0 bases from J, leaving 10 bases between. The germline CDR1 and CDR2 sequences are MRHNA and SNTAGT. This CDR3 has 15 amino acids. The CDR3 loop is CASSEGGGSTDTQYF. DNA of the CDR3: TGTGCCAGCAGTGAAGGCGGAGGGAGCACAGATACGCAGTATTTT.

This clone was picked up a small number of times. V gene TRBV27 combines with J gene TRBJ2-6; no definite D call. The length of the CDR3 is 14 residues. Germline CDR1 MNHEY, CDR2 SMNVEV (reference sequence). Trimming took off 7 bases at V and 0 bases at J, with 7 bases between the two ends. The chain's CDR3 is CASKTHSGANVLTF. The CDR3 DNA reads TGTGCCAGCAAGACTCACTCTGGGGCCAACGTCCTGACTTTC.

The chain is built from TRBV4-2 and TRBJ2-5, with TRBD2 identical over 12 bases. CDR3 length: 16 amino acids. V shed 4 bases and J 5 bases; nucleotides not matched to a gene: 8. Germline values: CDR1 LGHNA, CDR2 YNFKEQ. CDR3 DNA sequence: TGTGCCAGCAGCCCGACACTAGCGGGAGGTCGGGAGACCCAGTACTTC. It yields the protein CASSPTLAGGRETQYF.

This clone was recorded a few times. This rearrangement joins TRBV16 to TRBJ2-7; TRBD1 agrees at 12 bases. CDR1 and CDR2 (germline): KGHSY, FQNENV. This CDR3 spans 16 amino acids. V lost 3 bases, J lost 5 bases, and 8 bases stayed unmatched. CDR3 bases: TGTGCCAGCAGCCATTACGGGACAGGGGGCCGCGACGAGCAGTACTTC. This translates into CASSHYGTGGRDEQYF.

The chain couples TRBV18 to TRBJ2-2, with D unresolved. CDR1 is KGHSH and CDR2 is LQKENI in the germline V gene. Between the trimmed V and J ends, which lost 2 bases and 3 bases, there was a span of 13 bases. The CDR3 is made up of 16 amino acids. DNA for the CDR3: TGTGCCAGCTCACCAACGGTAGCTCGGGACACCGGGGAGCTGTTTTTT. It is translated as CASSPTVARDTGELFF.

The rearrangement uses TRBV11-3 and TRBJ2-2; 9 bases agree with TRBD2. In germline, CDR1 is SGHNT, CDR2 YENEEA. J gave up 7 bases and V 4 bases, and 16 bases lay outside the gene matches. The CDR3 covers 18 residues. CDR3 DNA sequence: TGTGCCAGCAGCTCCTCGGGCCCGACTAGCGGAATCAACGGGGAGCTGTTTTTT. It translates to CASSSSGPTSGINGELFF. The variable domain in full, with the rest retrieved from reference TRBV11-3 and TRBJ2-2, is EAGVVQSPRYKIIEKKQPVAFWCNPISGHNTLYWYLQNLGQGPELLIRYENEEAVDDSQLPKDRFSAERLKGVDSTLKIQPAELGDSAVYLCASSSSGPTSGINGELFFGEGSRLTVL.

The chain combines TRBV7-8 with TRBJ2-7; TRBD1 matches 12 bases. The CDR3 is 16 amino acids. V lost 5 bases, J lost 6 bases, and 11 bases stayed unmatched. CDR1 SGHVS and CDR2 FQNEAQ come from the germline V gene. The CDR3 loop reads CASSTGQGALSFEQYF. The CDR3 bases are TGTGCCAGCAGCACGGGACAGGGGGCGCTTTCTTTCGAGCAGTACTTC.

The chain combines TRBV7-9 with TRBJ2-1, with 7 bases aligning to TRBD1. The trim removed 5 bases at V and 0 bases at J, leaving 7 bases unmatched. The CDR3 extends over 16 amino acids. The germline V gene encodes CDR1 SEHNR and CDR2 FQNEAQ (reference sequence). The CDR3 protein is CASSPQGQSSYNEQFF. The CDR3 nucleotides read TGTGCCAGCAGCCCCCAGGGACAGAGCTCCTACAATGAGCAGTTCTTC.

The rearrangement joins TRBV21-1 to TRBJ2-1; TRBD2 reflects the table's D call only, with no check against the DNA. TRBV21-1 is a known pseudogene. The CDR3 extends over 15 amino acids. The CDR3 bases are TGTGCCAGCAGCAAAACTAGCGGGAGGAAAAATGAGCAGTTCTTC. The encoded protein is CASSKTSGRKNEQFF.

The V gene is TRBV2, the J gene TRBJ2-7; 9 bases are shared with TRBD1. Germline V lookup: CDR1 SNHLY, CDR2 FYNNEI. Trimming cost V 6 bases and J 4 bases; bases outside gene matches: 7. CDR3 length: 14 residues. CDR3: CASSGQGPIYEQYF. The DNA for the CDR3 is TGTGCCAGCAGCGGACAGGGGCCCATATACGAGCAGTACTTC. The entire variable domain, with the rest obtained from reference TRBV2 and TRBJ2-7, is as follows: EPEVTQTPSHQVTQMGQEVILRCVPISNHLYFYWYRQILGQKVEFLVSFYNNEISEKSEIFDDQFSVERPDGSNFTLKIRSTKLEDSAMYFCASSGQGPIYEQYFGPGTRLTVT.

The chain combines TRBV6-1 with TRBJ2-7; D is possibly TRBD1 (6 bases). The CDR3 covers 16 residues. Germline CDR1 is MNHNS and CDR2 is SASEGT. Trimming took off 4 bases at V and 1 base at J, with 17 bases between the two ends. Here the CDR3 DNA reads TGTGCCAGCAGTGCCTTGGGACAAGGGAGTTCCTACGAGCAGTACTTC. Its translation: CASSALGQGSSYEQYF.

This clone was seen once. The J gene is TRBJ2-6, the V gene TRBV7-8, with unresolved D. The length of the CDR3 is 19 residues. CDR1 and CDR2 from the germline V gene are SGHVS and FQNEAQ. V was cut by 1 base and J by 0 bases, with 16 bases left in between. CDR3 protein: CASSLVDQTDVSGANVLTF. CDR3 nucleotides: TGTGCCAGCAGCTTAGTTGACCAAACAGATGTCTCTGGGGCCAACGTCCTGACTTTC.